This TCR beta chain stems from a study of beta chain features in type 1 diabetes. About the research overall: Similarity in age, gender and cell yields was seen between patients and healthy donors.

This CDR3 is 11 amino acids long. The V and J ends lost 6 bases and 8 bases respectively, with 10 bases between them. From germline, CDR1 is MNHNY and CDR2 SVGAGI (reference sequence). Post-sort purity exceeded 98% for all sorted populations. Investigators reverse transcribed all isolated RNA, so they sequenced expressed TCRB transcripts. This table comes from immunoSEQ multiplex PCR, and its TCRdb copy is limited to in-frame clones, with some not included. The sample holds approximately 470,000 clones, 25% to 35% seen once. For this clone: The antigen remains unidentified.

The study, taken as a whole, reports: The study found moderately but significantly shorter TCRB CDR3s in all four CD4+ subsets of Type 1 diabetes patients. It was possible that PCR favored shorter templates, equally so in patients and controls.

The chain uses TRBV6-6 and TRBJ1-1; no reliable D call. The sequenced material came from naive CD4+ T cells from blood. The sequence derives from a man younger than 35 in good health. The CDR3 reads CASSPDGEAFF. The CDR3 DNA reads TGTGCCAGCAGCCCGGACGGGGAAGCTTTCTTT.